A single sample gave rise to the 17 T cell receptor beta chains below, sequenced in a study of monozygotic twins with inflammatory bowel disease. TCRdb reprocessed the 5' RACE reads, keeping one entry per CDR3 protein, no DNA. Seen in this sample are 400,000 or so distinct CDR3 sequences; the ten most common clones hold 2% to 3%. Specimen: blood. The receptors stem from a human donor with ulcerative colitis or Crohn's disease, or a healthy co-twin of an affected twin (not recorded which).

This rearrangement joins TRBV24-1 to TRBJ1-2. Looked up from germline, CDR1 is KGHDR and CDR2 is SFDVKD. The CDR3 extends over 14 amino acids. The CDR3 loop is CATSDTGQRLGYTF.

The CDR3 reads CASNILGSKGPQHF. V usage is TRBV28 and J usage is TRBJ1-5. Per germline, CDR1 MDHEN and CDR2 SYDVKM. The CDR3 contains 14 residues.

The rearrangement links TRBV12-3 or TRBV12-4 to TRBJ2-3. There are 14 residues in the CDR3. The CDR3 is CASSSFVGADTQYF.

The CDR3 sequence: CSARGYLGTGMVRTEAFF. The chain carries TRBV20-1 and TRBJ1-1; TCRdb's D call, TRBD1, is unchecked because there is no DNA. The germline CDR1 and CDR2 sequences are DFQATT and SNEGSKA (reference sequence). The CDR3 is made up of 18 amino acids.

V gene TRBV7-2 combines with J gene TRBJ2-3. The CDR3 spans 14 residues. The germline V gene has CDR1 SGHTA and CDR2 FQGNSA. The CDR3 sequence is CASSFRYYTDTQYF. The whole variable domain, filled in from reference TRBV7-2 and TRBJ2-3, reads GAGVSQSPSNKVTEKGKDVELRCDPISGHTALYWYRQSLGQGLEFLIYFQGNSAPDKSGLPSDRFSAERTGGSVSTLTIQRTQQEDSAVYLCASSFRYYTDTQYFGPGTRLTVL.

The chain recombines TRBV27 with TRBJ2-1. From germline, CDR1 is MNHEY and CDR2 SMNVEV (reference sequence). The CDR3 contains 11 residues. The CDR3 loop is CASRMGGEQFF.

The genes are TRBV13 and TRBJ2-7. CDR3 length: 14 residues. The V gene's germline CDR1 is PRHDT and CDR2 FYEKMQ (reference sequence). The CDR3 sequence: CASSLEYNSYEQYF.

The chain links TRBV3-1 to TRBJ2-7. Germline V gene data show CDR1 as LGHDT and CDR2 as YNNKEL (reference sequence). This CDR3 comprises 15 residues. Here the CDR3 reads CASSQFGGGPYEQYF.

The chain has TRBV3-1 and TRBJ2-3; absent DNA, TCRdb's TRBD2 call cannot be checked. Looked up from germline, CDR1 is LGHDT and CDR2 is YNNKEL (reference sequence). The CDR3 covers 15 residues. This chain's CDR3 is CASSRGLASTDTQYF.

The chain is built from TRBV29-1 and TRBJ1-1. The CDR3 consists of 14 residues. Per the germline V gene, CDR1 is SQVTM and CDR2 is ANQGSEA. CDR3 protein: CSVMLLDGNTEAFF.

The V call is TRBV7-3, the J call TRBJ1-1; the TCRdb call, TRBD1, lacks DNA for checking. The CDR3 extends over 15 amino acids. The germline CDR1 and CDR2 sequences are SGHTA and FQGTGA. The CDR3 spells CASSRTVGPNTEAFF.

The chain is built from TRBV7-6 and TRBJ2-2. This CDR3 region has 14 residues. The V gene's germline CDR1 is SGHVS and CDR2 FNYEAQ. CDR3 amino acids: CASGVNGDTGELFF.

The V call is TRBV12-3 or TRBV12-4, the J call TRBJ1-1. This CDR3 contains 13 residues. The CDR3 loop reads CASSWLGSTEAFF.

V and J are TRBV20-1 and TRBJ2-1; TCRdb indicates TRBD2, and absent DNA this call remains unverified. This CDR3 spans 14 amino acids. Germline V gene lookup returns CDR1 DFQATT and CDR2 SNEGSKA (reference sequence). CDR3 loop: CSAPNSGRINEQFF.

The chain's CDR3 is CSVGQGGNQPQHF. The rearrangement uses TRBV29-1 and TRBJ1-5. The CDR3 has 13 residues. Germline CDR1 reads SQVTM; CDR2 reads ANQGSEA.

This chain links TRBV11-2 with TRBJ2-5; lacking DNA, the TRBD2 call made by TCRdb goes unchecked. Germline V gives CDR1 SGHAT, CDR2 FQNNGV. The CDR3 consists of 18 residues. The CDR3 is CASSLVPSGTALQETQYF.

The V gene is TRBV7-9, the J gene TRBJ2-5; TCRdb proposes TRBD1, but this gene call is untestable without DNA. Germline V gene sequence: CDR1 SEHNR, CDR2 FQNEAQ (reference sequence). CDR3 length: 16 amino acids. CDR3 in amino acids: CASSFTQGARMETQYF.